Shown below are 4 T cell receptor beta chains from a single sample sequenced in a study of shared clonotypes between healthy human individuals. Clones were sequenced by immunoSEQ multiplex PCR, and TCRdb holds only the in-frame ones, with some missing. The repertoire holds over 2 million clones, roughly 94% seen once, with roughly 0.13% in the top ten. Input material: naive CD4+ T cells sorted from blood. The subset: CD45RA+ positively selected. These receptors all come from a young man in good health.

This sequence joins TRBV5-1 and TRBJ2-5; TRBD1 agrees at 7 bases. V was clipped by 2 bases and J by 2 bases; unmatched bases: 9. The CDR3 has 16 residues. Germline CDR1 is SGHRS and CDR2 is YFSETQ. The CDR3 sequence: CASSFGTASRQETQYF. For the CDR3, the DNA is TGCGCCAGCAGCTTCGGGACAGCTTCACGTCAAGAGACCCAGTACTTC.

V gene TRBV5-4 combines with J gene TRBJ2-1; TRBD2 matches 10 bases. Germline CDR1 reads SGHNT; CDR2 reads YYREEE (reference sequence). Germline trimming cut 0 bases from V and 4 bases from J; bases unmatched to any gene: 10. The CDR3 covers 18 residues. The CDR3 DNA reads as TGTGCCAGCAGCTTGGATATGGCTAGCGGGGGACATTACAATGAGCAGTTCTTC. As protein: CASSLDMASGGHYNEQFF.

Details on this clone: Within the sample, other DNA sequences also encode this same CDR3. The chain links TRBV5-1 to TRBJ1-1, with no clear D. The CDR3 is 13 residues long. V shed 0 bases and J shed 0 bases, with 3 bases lying between them. The V gene's germline CDR1 is SGHRS and CDR2 YFSETQ. CDR3 amino acids: CASSLGLNTEAFF. The CDR3 DNA reads TGCGCCAGCAGCTTGGGTTTGAACACTGAAGCTTTCTTT.

The chain couples TRBV19 to TRBJ1-2, with 7 positions matching TRBD1. The CDR3 totals 15 residues. CDR1 and CDR2 (germline): LNHDA, SQIVND (reference sequence). V shed 7 bases and J 4 bases; nucleotides not matched to a gene: 12. The CDR3 DNA is TGTGCCAGTAACAACCCAGGGGGGACAGTCTATGGCTACACCTTC. Encoded protein: CASNNPGGTVYGYTF.